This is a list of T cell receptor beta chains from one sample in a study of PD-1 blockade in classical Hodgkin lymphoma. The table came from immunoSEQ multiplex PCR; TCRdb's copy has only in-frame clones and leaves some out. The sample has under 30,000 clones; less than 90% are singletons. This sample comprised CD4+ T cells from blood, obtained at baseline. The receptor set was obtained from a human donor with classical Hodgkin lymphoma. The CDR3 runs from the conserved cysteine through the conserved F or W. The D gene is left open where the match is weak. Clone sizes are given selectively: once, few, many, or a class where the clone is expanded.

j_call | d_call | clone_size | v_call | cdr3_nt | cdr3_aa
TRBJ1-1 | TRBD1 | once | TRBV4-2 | TGTGCCAGCAGCCAAATACAGGGGGTTGGCACTGAAGCTTTCTTT | CASSQIQGVGTEAFF
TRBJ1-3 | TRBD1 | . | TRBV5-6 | TGTGCCAGCAGCTGGGGACAGAGATGGGAAAACACCATATATTTT | CASSWGQRWENTIYF
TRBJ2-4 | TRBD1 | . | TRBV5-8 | TGTGCCAGCAACTCAGAGACAGGGATCGTCAAAAACATTCAGTACTTC | CASNSETGIVKNIQYF
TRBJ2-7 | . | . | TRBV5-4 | TGTGCCAGCAGCTTGGGTGGGGGGAGAGCCTCCTACGAGCAGTACTTC | CASSLGGGRASYEQYF
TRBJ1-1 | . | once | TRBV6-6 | TGTGCCAGCACCAAAACTGGGAGGAACACTGAAGCTTTCTTT | CASTKTGRNTEAFF
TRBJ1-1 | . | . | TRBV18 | TGTGCCAGCTCGCCCCGGACGGGTGAAGCTTTCTTT | CASSPRTGEAFF
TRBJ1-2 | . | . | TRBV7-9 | TGTGCCAGCAGCTTAGGAGGCTATGGCTACACCTTC | CASSLGGYGYTF
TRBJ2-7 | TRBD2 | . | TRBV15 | TGTGCCACCAGCAGAGTAGCGGGAGCAAACTACGAGCAGTACTTC | CATSRVAGANYEQYF
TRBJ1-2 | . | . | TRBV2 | TGTGCCAGCAGTGAAGCGATAGCTTATGGCTACACCTTC | CASSEAIAYGYTF
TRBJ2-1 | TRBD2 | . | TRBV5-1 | TGCGCCAGCAGCTTGGGAGGTGGTAGCGGGAGAAATAATGAGCAGTTCTTC | CASSLGGGSGRNNEQFF
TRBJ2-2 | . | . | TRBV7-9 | TGTGCCAGCACCCCTGGGGGTAACACCGGGGAGCTGTTTTTT | CASTPGGNTGELFF
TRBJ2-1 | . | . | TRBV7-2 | TGTGCCAGCAGCTCCCAGCGGTACAATGAGCAGTTCTTC | CASSSQRYNEQFF
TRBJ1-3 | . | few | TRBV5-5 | TGTGCCAGCAGCTTGGGCCGCTCTGGAAACACCATATATTTT | CASSLGRSGNTIYF
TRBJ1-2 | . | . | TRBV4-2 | TGTGCCAGCAGCCAAGATCGGCCGGATGGCTACACCTTC | CASSQDRPDGYTF
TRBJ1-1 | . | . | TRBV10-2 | TGCGCCAGCAGTGACGAGTACACTGAAGCTTTCTTT | CASSDEYTEAFF
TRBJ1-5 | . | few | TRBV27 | TGTGCCAGCAGGCCGACAGCCACCAACGATCAGCCCCAGCATTTT | CASRPTATNDQPQHF
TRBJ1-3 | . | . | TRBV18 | TGTGCCAGCTCACCAGGAGGGGAAGGAAACACCATATATTTT | CASSPGGEGNTIYF
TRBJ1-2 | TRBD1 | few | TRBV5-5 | TGTGCCAGCAGCTTGGGAGGACAGGGGAATGGCTACACCTTC | CASSLGGQGNGYTF
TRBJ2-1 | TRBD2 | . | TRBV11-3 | TGTGCCAGCAGCTTAGGTATTAGCGGGAGCATCTCTTACAATGAGCAGTTCTTC | CASSLGISGSISYNEQFF
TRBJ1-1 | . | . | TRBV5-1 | TGCGCCAGCAGCGGGGGCGGGACATCGAACACTGAAGCTTTCTTT | CASSGGGTSNTEAFF
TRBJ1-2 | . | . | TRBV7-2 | TGTGCCAGCAGCTTAGATGGCAGGGACTATGGCTACACCTTC | CASSLDGRDYGYTF
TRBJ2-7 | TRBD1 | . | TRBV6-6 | TGTGCCAGCAAACAGACAGGGTCCGGTGAGCAGTACTTC | CASKQTGSGEQYF
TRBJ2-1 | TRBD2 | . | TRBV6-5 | TGTGCCAGCAGTTACTCCGTAGCGGGGGTTTACAATGAGCAGTTCTTC | CASSYSVAGVYNEQFF
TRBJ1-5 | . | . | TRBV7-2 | TGTGCCAGCAGCTCTAGGTCGGGGAATCAGCCCCAGCATTTT | CASSSRSGNQPQHF
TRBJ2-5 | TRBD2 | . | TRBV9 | TGTGCCAGCGGACCCCGGGGGGGCCGGCAAGAGACCCAGTACTTC | CASGPRGGRQETQYF
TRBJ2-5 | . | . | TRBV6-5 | TGTGCCAGCAGTTACTCAGTCGGGGACAACCAAGAGACCCAGTACTTC | CASSYSVGDNQETQYF
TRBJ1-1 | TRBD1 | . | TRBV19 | TGTGCCACCACGGAGGGGGCGCGCACTGAAGCTTTCTTT | CATTEGARTEAFF
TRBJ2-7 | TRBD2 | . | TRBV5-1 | TGCGCCAGCAGCTCGCGGACTAGCGGGAGTCACGAGCAGTACTTC | CASSSRTSGSHEQYF
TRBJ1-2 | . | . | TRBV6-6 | TGTGCCAGCAGTCCTATCAACTATGGCTACACCTTC | CASSPINYGYTF
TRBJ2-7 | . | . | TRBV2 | TGTGCCAGCAGCGGGGGGACAGCAGCCCTCTACGAGCAGTACTTC | CASSGGTAALYEQYF
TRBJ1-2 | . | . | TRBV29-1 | TGCAGCGTTGTATCCCGACTGAGCGATTATGGCTACACCTTC | CSVVSRLSDYGYTF
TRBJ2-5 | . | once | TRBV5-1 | TGCGCCAGCAGCTTCGAACAGGGCCCTCAAGAGACCCAGTACTTC | CASSFEQGPQETQYF
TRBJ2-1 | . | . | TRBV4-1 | TGCGCCAGCAGAACAACGGGGCGGGCCAGGTACAATGAGCAGTTCTTC | CASRTTGRARYNEQFF
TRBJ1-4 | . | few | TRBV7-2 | TGTGCCAGCAGCTTGGGGGGGCAAGAAAAACTGTTTTTT | CASSLGGQEKLFF
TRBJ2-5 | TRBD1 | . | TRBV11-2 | TGTGCCAGCAGCTTAGCCCGGACAGGGGGGATAGAGACCCAGTACTTC | CASSLARTGGIETQYF
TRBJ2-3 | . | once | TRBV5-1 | TGCGCCAGCAATAGAGGGGGGCCTAGCACAGATACGCAGTATTTT | CASNRGGPSTDTQYF
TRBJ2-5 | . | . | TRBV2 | TGTGCCAGCAGTGATTCGGACGCCCGTCGGGGGACCCAGTACTTC | CASSDSDARRGTQYF
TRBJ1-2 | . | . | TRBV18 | TGTGCCAGCTCACCAGGTCGCGCGGGGTCTTATGGCTACACCTTC | CASSPGRAGSYGYTF
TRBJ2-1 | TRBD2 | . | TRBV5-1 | TGCGCCAGCAGCTTGACTAGCGGGAGCAATGAGCAGTTCTTC | CASSLTSGSNEQFF
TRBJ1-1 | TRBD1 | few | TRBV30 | TGTGCCTGGAGTGTATGGGATAGACAGGGGAAAGCTTTCTTT | CAWSVWDRQGKAFF